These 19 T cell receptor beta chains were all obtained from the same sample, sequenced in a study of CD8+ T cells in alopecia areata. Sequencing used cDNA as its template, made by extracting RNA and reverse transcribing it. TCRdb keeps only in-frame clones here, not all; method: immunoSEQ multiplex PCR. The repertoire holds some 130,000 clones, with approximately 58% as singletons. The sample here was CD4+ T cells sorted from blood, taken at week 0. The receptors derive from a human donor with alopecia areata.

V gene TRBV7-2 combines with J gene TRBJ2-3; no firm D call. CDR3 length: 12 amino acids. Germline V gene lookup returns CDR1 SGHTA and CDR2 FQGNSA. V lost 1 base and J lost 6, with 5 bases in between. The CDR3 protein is CASSLGTDTQYF. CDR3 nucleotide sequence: TGTGCCAGCAGCTTAGGTACGGATACGCAGTATTTT.

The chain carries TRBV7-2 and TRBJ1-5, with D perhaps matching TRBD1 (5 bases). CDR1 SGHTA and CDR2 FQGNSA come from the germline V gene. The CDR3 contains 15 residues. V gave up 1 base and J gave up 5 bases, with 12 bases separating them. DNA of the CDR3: TGTGCCAGCAGCTTAGAGGGGCCCCCCGATCAGCCCCAGCATTTT. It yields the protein CASSLEGPPDQPQHF. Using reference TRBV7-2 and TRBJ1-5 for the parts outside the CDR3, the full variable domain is GAGVSQSPSNKVTEKGKDVELRCDPISGHTALYWYRQSLGQGLEFLIYFQGNSAPDKSGLPSDRFSAERTGGSVSTLTIQRTQQEDSAVYLCASSLEGPPDQPQHFGDGTRLSIL.

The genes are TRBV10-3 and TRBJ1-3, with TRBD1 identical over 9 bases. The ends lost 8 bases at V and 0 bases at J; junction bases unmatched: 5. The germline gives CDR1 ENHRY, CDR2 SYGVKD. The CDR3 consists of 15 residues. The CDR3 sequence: CAIARDRDSGNTIYF. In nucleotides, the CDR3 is TGTGCCATCGCCCGGGACAGGGACTCTGGAAACACCATATATTTT.

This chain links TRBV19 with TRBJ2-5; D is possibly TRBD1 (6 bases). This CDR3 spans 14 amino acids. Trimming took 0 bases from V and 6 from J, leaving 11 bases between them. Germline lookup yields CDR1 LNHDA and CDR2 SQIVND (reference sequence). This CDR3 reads CASSIDGGRKTQYF. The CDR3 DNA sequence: TGTGCCAGTAGTATAGATGGGGGCCGGAAGACCCAGTACTTC.

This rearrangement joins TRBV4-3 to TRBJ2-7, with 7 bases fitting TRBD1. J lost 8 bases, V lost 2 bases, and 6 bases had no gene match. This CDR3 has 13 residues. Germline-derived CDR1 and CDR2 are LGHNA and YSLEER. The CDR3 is CASSQRQGLQQYF. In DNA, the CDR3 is TGCGCCAGCAGCCAAAGACAGGGCTTACAGCAGTACTTC.

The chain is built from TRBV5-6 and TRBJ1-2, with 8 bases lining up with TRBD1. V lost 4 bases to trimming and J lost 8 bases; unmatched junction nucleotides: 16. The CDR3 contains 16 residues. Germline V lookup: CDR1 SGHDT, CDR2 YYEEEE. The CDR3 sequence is CASSLGTGIQKGGYTF. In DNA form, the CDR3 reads TGTGCCAGCAGCCTAGGGACAGGTATTCAGAAAGGGGGCTACACCTTC.

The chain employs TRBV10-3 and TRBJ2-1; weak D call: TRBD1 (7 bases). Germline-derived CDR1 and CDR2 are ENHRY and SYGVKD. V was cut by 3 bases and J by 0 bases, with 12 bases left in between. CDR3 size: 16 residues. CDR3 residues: CAISDYQGGSYNEQFF. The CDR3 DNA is TGTGCCATCAGTGATTACCAGGGGGGCTCCTACAATGAGCAGTTCTTC.

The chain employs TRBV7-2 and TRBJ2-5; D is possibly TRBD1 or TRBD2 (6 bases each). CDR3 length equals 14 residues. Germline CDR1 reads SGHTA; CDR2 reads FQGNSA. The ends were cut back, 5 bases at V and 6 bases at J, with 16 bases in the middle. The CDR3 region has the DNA TGTGCCAGCAGCGCTACTAGGGGGGAACAGACCCAGTACTTC. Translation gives CASSATRGEQTQYF.

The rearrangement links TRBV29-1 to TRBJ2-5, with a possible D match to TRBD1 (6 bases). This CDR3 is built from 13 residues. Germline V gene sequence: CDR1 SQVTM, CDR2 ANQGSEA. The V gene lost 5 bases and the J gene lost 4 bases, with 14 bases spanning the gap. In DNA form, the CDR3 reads TGCAGCGTTCAATATACAGGGAGAGAGACCCAGTACTTC. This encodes CSVQYTGRETQYF. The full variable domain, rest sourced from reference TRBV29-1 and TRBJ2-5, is SAVISQKPSRDICQRGTSLTIQCQVDSQVTMMFWYRQQPGQSLTLIATANQGSEATYESGFVIDKFPISRPNLTFSTLTVSNMSPEDSSIYLCSVQYTGRETQYFGPGTRLLVL.

DNA for the CDR3: TGTGCCATCAGCGTCCCGGGCGGGGGGGTATACGAGCAGTACTTC. Its translation is CAISVPGGGVYEQYF. The chain uses TRBV10-3 and TRBJ2-7; 9 bases map to TRBD2. Trimming at V came to 6 bases and at J to 4 bases, leaving 10 bases not matched to a gene. This CDR3 spans 15 amino acids. Per the germline V gene, CDR1 is ENHRY and CDR2 is SYGVKD.

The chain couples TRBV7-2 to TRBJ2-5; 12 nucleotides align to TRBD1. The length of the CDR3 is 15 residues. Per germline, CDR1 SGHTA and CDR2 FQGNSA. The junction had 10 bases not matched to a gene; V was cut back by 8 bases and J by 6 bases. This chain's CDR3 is CASGSGTGGGKTQYF. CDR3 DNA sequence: TGTGCCAGCGGATCCGGGACAGGGGGCGGGAAGACCCAGTACTTC. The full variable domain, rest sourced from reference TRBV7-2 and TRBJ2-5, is GAGVSQSPSNKVTEKGKDVELRCDPISGHTALYWYRQSLGQGLEFLIYFQGNSAPDKSGLPSDRFSAERTGGSVSTLTIQRTQQEDSAVYLCASGSGTGGGKTQYFGPGTRLLVL.

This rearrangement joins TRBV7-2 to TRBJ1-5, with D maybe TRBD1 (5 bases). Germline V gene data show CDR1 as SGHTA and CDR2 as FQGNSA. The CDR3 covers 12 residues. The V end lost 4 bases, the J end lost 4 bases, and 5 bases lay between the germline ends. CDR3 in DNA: TGTGCCAGCAGCTGGGGGAATCAGCCCCAGCATTTT. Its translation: CASSWGNQPQHF.

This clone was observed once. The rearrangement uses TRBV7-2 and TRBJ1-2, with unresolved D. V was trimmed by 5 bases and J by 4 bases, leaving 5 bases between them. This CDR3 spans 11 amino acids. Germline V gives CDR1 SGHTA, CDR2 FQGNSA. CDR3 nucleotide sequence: TGTGCCAGCAGCCCCGTCTATGGCTACACCTTC. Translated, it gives CASSPVYGYTF.

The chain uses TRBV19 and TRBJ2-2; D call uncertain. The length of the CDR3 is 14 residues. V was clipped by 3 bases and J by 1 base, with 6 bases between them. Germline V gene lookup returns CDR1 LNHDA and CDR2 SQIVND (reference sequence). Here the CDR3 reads CASSIRENTGELFF. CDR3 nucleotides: TGTGCCAGTAGTATTAGGGAGAACACCGGGGAGCTGTTTTTT. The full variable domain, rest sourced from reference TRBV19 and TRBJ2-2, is DGGITQSPKYLFRKEGQNVTLSCEQNLNHDAMYWYRQDPGQGLRLIYYSQIVNDFQKGDIAEGYSVSREKKESFPLTVTSAQKNPTAFYLCASSIRENTGELFFGEGSRLTVL.

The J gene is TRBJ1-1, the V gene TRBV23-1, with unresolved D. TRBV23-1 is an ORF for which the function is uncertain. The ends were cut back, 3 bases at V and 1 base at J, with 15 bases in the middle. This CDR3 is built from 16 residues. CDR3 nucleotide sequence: TGCGCCAGCAGTCACAACAGACGGATCCCGAACACTGAAGCTTTCTTT. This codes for CASSHNRRIPNTEAFF.

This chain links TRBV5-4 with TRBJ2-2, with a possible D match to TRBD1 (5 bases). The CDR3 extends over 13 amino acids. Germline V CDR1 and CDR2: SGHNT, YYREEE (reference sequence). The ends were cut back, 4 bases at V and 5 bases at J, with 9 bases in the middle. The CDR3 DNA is TGTGCCAGCAGCGAAACAGGAACCGGGGAGCTGTTTTTT. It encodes CASSETGTGELFF.

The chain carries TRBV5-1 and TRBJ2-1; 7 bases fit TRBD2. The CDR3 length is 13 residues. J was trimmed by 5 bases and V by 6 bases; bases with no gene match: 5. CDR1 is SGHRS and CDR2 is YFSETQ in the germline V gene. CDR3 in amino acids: CASKLAANNEQFF. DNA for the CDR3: TGCGCCAGCAAGCTAGCGGCTAACAATGAGCAGTTCTTC.

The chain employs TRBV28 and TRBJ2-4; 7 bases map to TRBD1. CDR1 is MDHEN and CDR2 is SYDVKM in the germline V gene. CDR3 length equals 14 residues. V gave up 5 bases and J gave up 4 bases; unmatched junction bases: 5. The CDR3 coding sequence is TGTGCCAGCAGTGCCCGACAGGGAAAAAACATTCAGTACTTC. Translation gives CASSARQGKNIQYF.

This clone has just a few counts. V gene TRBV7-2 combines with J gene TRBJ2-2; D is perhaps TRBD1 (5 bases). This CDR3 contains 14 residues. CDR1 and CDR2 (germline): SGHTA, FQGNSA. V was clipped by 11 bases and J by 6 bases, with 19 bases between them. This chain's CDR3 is CAGSKNQGAGELFF. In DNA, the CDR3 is TGTGCCGGAAGTAAAAACCAGGGTGCCGGGGAGCTGTTTTTT.